The 5 T cell receptor beta chains below were found in one sample sequenced in a study of neoadjuvant anti-PD-1 for oral cavity cancer. Generated by immunoSEQ multiplex PCR, the TCRdb table keeps only in-frame clones and is missing some. The sample has tens of thousands of clones; roughly three quarters are singletons. Sequencing used PBMCs, obtained before nivolumab (anti-PD-1) treatment. These receptor sequences come from a person aged 35-80 years with oral cavity squamous cell carcinoma.

The chain is built from TRBV28 and TRBJ1-2; unclear D gene. The germline gives CDR1 MDHEN, CDR2 SYDVKM. CDR3 size: 15 residues. V was pared by 6 bases and J by 0 bases, with 14 bases between. The CDR3 here is CASSPQLQANYGYTF. For the CDR3, the DNA is TGTGCCAGCAGCCCTCAATTGCAAGCTAACTATGGCTACACCTTC.

Details on this clone: Other DNA sequences of this sample code for an identical CDR3. The DNA of the CDR3 is TGTGCCAGCAGCGTAGATGGGAATCAGCCCCAGCATTTT. It codes for CASSVDGNQPQHF. The chain combines TRBV9 with TRBJ1-5; D is unclear. The length of the CDR3 is 13 residues. Germline V gives CDR1 SGDLS, CDR2 YYNGEE. With 0 bases removed from V and 4 bases from J, the gap between germline ends came to 5 bases.

This rearrangement joins TRBV7-2 to TRBJ1-2; D is perhaps TRBD1 (5 bases). The CDR3 covers 15 residues. Germline CDR1 and CDR2: SGHTA and FQGNSA. Trimming removed 1 base at V and 7 bases at J, with 16 bases between. CDR3 DNA: TGTGCCAGCAGCTTAGGAGGAGGGACCTATGGTGGCTACACCTTC. Its translation: CASSLGGGTYGGYTF.

This rearrangement joins TRBV19 to TRBJ2-7, with D perhaps assigned TRBD1 or TRBD2 (5 bases each). The CDR3 covers 15 residues. The V end was cut by 7 bases, the J end by 3 bases, with 19 bases between. Per germline, CDR1 LNHDA and CDR2 SQIVND (reference sequence). CDR3 bases: TGTGCCAGTACCCACGGAGAGGGACGCAGCTACGAGCAGTACTTC. Amino acid sequence: CASTHGEGRSYEQYF.

This sequence joins TRBV27 and TRBJ2-4; TRBD1 matches 7 bases. Germline assignment: CDR1 MNHEY and CDR2 SMNVEV (reference sequence). Trimming took 0 bases from V and 1 from J; bases not matched to a gene: 6. The CDR3 is 17 residues long. CDR3 nucleotide sequence: TGTGCCAGCAGTTTATCCCGGCGACAGGGCGCCAAAAACATTCAGTACTTC. Translation gives CASSLSRRQGAKNIQYF.